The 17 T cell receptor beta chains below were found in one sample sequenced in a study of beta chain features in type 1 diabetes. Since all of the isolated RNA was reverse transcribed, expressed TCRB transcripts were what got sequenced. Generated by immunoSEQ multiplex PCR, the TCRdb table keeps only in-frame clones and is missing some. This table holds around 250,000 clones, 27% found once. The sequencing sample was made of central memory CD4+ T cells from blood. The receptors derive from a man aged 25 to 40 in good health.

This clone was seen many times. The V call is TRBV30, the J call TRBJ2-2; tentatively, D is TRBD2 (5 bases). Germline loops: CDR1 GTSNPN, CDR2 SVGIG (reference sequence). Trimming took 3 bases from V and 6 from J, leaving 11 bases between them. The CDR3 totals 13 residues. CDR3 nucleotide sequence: TGTGCCTGGAGGAGGGAAGCCGCCGGGGAGCTGTTTTTT. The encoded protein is CAWRREAAGELFF.

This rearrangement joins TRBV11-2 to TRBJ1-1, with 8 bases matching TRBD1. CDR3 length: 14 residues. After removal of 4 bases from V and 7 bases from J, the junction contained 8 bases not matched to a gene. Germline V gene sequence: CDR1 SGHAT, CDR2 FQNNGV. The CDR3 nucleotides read TGTGCCAGCAGCTCTACTCGACAGGGGTTTGAAGCTTTCTTT. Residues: CASSSTRQGFEAFF.

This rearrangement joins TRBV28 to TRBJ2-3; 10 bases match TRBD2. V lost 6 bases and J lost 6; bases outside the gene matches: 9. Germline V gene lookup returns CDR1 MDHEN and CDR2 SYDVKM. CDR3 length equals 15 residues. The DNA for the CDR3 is TGTGCCAGCAGGGAATCGAGCGGGAGGGCCGATACGCAGTATTTT. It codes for CASRESSGRADTQYF.

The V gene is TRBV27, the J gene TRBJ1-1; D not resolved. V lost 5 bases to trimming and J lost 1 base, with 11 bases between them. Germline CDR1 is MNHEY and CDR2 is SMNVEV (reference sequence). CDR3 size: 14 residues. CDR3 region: CASSLKIENTEAFF. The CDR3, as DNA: TGTGCCAGCAGTCTCAAAATCGAGAACACTGAAGCTTTCTTT.

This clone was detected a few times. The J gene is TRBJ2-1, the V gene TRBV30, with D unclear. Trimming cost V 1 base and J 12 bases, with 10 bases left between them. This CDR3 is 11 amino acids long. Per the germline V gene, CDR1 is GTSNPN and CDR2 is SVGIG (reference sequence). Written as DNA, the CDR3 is TGTGCCTGGAGTGACAATGGGTGGCAGTTCTTC. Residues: CAWSDNGWQFF.

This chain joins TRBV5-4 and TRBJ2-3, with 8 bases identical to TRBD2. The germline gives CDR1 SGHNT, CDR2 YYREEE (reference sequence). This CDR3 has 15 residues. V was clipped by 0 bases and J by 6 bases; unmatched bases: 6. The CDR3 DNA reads TGTGCCAGCAGCTTGGTTGGGACTAGTGGGGATACGCAGTATTTT. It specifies CASSLVGTSGDTQYF.

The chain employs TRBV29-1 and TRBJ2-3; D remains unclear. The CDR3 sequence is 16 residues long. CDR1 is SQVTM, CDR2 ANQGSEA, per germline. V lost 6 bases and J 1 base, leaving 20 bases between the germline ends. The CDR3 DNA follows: TGCAGCGTGCGCTTTTACAGCCATAGAGGCACAGATACGCAGTATTTT. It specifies CSVRFYSHRGTDTQYF.

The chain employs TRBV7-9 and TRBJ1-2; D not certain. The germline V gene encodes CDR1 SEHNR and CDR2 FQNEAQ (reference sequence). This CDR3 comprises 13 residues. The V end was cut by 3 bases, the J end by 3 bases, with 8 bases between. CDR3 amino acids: CASSLLTDYGYTF. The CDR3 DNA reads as TGTGCCAGCAGCTTGTTAACTGACTATGGCTACACCTTC. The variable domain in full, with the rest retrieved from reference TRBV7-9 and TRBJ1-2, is DTGVSQNPRHKITKRGQNVTFRCDPISEHNRLYWYRQTLGQGPEFLTYFQNEAQLEKSRLLSDRFSAERPKGSFSTLEIQRTEQGDSAMYLCASSLLTDYGYTFGSGTRLTVV.

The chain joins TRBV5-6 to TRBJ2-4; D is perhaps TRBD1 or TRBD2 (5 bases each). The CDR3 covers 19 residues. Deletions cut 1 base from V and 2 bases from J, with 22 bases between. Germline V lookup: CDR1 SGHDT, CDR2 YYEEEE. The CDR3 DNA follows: TGTGCCAGCAGCTTGTACGGGGCAGGAGTCAATGACCCCAAAAACATTCAGTACTTC. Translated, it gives CASSLYGAGVNDPKNIQYF.

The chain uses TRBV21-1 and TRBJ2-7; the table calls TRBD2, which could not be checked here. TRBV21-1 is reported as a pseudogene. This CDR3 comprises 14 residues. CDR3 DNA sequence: TGTGCCAGCAGCACCACCGGGGGTAAAAACGAGCAGTACTTC. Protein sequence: CASSTTGGKNEQYF.

CDR3 nucleotide sequence: TGTGCCAGCAGCTTCGGGCAATACAATGAGCAGTTCTTC. Residues: CASSFGQYNEQFF. The chain joins TRBV5-8 to TRBJ2-1; D is unresolved. Deletions cut 2 bases from V and 4 bases from J, with 7 bases between. This CDR3 is built from 13 residues. CDR1 and CDR2 (germline): SGHTS, YDEGEE.

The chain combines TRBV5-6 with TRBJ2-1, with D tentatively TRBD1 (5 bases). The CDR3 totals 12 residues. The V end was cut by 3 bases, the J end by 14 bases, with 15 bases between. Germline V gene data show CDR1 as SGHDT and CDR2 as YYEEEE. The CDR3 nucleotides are TGTGCCAGCAGCTCGCGTACAGGAAAGGAGTTCTTC. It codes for CASSSRTGKEFF.

CDR3 in amino acids: CSVDLTGLGTEAFF. CDR3 in DNA: TGCAGCGTTGACTTGACGGGCCTGGGGACTGAAGCTTTCTTT. The chain joins TRBV29-1 to TRBJ1-1; D uncertain. Germline V CDR1 and CDR2: SQVTM, ANQGSEA. The CDR3 runs to 14 residues. Trimming shortened V by 3 bases and J by 5 bases, and 16 bases separated the two germline ends.

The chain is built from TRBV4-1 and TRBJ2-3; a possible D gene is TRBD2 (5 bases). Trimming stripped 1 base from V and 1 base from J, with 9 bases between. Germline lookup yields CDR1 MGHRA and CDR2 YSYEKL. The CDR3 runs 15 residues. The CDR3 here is CASSQGEYGTDTQYF. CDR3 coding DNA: TGCGCCAGCAGCCAAGGGGAGTACGGCACAGATACGCAGTATTTT.

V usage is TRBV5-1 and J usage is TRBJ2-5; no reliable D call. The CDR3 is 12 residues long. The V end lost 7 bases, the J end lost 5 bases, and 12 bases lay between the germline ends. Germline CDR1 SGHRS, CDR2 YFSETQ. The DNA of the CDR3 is TGCGCCAGCTCCGTTGAATTGGAGACCCAGTACTTC. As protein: CASSVELETQYF.

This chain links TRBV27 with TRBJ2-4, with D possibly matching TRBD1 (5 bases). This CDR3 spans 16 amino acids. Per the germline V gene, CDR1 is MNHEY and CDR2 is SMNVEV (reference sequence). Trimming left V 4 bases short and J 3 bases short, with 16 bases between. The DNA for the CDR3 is TGTGCCAGCAGTTACCGAACAGGAACTGGCAAAAACATTCAGTACTTC. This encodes CASSYRTGTGKNIQYF.

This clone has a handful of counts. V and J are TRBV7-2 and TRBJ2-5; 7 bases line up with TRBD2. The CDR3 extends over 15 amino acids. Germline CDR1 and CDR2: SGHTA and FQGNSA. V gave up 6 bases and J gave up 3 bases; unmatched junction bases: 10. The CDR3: CASSSGGRGEETQYF. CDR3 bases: TGTGCCAGCAGTTCAGGAGGGAGGGGAGAAGAGACCCAGTACTTC. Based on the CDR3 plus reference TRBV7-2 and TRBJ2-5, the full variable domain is GAGVSQSPSNKVTEKGKDVELRCDPISGHTALYWYRQSLGQGLEFLIYFQGNSAPDKSGLPSDRFSAERTGGSVSTLTIQRTQQEDSAVYLCASSSGGRGEETQYFGPGTRLLVL.